This T cell receptor beta chain was retrieved from a study of blood T cells in healthy people across ages. Broader study findings: It was the long-lived donors that had more naive CD4+ cells and higher diversity than aged donors. Age showed a roughly linear inverse relationship with TCR beta diversity per million T cells.

As for this clonotype: The antigen remains undetermined.

Sample-barcoded 5' priming and a J-beta primer mix drove a second PCR of roughly 6 to 12 cycles. Sequencing recovered at least 2.5 million CDR3-containing paired-end reads from each sample. TCRdb re-derived calls from the 5' RACE reads in MiXCR, one entry per CDR3 protein. Among fewer than 2 million distinct CDR3 sequences listed, approximately 39% were seen once. The V end lost 10 bases, the J end lost 0 bases, and 5 bases lay between the germline ends. CDR3 size: 11 residues. This sequence originates from a human donor in good health. Sequenced sample: blood. The chain carries TRBV12-3 or TRBV12-4 and TRBJ2-3, with D unclear. The CDR3 loop reads CATLSTDTQYF. Here the CDR3 DNA reads TGTGCCACCCTCAGCACAGATACGCAGTATTTT.